This paragraph covers one T cell receptor (beta chain) sequence. No antigen is known for it. Use of 60 Vbeta and 13 Jbeta primers characterized the PCR. Produced via immunoSEQ multiplex PCR; TCRdb's table is partial and in-frame only. The sample holds about 70,000 clones. The source of the sample is a study of cytomegalovirus exposure and HLA in healthy donors. Overall study results and limits: In vitro experiments confirmed that a few CMV-associated chains were specific for CMV antigens.

CDR3 length: 15 amino acids. From germline, CDR1 is LGHNA and CDR2 YNFKEQ. J gave up 3 bases and V 4 bases, and 8 bases lay outside the gene matches. This clonotype was sampled from a female donor in good health and CMV-seropositive. The genes are TRBV4-2 and TRBJ1-2; 7 bases match TRBD1. The sample taken for sequencing was PBMCs. The CDR3 spells CASSPRQGSDYGYTF. In DNA form, the CDR3 reads TGTGCCAGCAGCCCTCGACAGGGTTCCGACTATGGCTACACCTTC.